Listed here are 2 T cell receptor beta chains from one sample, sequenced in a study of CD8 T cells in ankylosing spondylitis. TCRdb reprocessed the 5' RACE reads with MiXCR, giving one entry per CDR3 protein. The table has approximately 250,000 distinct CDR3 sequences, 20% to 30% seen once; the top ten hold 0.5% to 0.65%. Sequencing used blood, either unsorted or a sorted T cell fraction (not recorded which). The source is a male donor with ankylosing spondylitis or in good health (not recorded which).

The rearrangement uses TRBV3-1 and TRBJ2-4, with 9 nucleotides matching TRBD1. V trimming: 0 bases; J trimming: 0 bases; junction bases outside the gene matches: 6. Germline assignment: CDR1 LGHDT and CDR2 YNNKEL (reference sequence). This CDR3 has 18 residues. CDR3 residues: CASSQDSTGGSAKNIQYF. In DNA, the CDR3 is TGTGCCAGCAGCCAAGATTCGACAGGGGGTTCAGCCAAAAACATTCAGTACTTC. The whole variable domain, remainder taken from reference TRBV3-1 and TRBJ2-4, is DTAVSQTPKYLVTQMGNDKSIKCEQNLGHDTMYWYKQDSKKFLKIMFSYNNKELIINETVPNRFSPKSPDKAHLNLHINSLELGDSAVYFCASSQDSTGGSAKNIQYFGAGTRLSVL.

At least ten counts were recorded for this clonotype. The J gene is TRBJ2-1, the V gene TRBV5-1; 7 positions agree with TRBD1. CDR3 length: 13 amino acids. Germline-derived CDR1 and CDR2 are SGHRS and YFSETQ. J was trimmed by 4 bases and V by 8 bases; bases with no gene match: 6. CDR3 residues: CASRTGAYNEQFF. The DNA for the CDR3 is TGCGCCAGTCGGACAGGAGCTTACAATGAGCAGTTCTTC.